This T cell receptor beta chain was captured in a study of shared clonotypes between healthy human individuals. CDR1 and CDR2 from the germline V gene are ENHRY and SYGVKD. V shed 2 bases and J shed 10 bases, with 9 bases lying between them. The CDR3 sequence is 12 residues long. The protocol was immunoSEQ multiplex PCR, while the TCRdb copy is restricted to in-frame clones and leaves out a portion. The sample lists more than 2,000,000 clones; around nine tenths were seen once. The chain couples TRBV10-3 to TRBJ2-1; no firm D call. The origin of this receptor is a man younger than 35 in good health. The sequenced sample was naive CD4+ T cells sorted from blood. The subset here: CD45RA+ positively selected. CDR3 in DNA: TGTGCCATCAGTGAGACGATGAACGAGCAGTTCTTC. Protein sequence: CAISETMNEQFF.